Each of the 22 T cell receptor beta chains below was sequenced from the same sample in a study of human T cells and chemical hapten exposure. Extraction yielded total RNA from whole blood (unfractionated). In the library, unique molecular identifiers were attached to individual cDNA molecules. TCRdb re-called the reads through MiXCR, storing one row per CDR3 protein. This table has around 120,000 distinct CDR3 sequences, less than 10% appearing once. The sequenced sample consisted of whole blood. The receptors here all came from a human donor in good health. Some clones in this sample may be carry-over from other donors' samples.

This clonotype came up many times. The V and J genes are TRBV6-2 or TRBV6-3 and TRBJ2-3, with TRBD2 matching over 10 bases. This CDR3 has 16 residues. The germline CDR1 and CDR2 sequences are MNHEY and SVGEGT. V lost 4 bases and J lost 5; bases outside the gene matches: 9. In DNA, the CDR3 is TGTGCCAGCAGTTCGCCACTAGCGGGGCATGTAGATACGCAGTATTTT. It codes for CASSSPLAGHVDTQYF.

This clonotype was counted ten times or more. This sequence joins TRBV6-2 or TRBV6-3 and TRBJ1-2, with 9 bases matching TRBD1. V lost 5 bases, J lost 4 bases, and 2 bases stayed unmatched. Germline V lookup: CDR1 MNHEY, CDR2 SVGEGT. The CDR3 has 13 amino acids. The CDR3 spells CASSHRGPYGYTF. The CDR3 bases are TGTGCCAGCAGTCACAGGGGGCCCTATGGCTACACCTTC.

The rearrangement links TRBV6-2 or TRBV6-3 to TRBJ2-5; TRBD2 agrees at 11 bases. Germline lookup yields CDR1 MNHEY and CDR2 SVGEGT. This CDR3 contains 16 residues. V dropped 0 bases and J dropped 5; count of bases not matched to a gene: 5. This CDR3 reads CASSYSLAGGPETQYF. DNA of the CDR3: TGTGCCAGCAGTTACTCTTTAGCGGGGGGGCCGGAGACCCAGTACTTC.

This clonotype was counted many times. This chain links TRBV2 with TRBJ1-1; D not resolved. The CDR3 sequence is 13 residues long. Trimming removed 5 bases from V and 0 bases from J, with 7 bases in between. Germline V gives CDR1 SNHLY, CDR2 FYNNEI. CDR3 in DNA: TGTGCCAGCAGTCGTCTGGTGAACACTGAAGCTTTCTTT. This sequence encodes CASSRLVNTEAFF.

This clonotype has more than one count but fewer than ten. This chain uses TRBV12-3 or TRBV12-4 with TRBJ2-7; D remains unclear. V was shortened by 2 bases and J by 5 bases, with 10 bases between the two germline ends. CDR3 size: 13 residues. The CDR3 loop is CASSLSVSHEQYF. The DNA of the CDR3 is TGTGCCAGCAGTTTATCGGTCAGCCACGAGCAGTACTTC.

This clonotype was recorded a few times. This chain links TRBV3-1 with TRBJ1-1; 7 nucleotides agree with TRBD1. After removal of 1 base from V and 0 bases from J, the junction contained 8 bases not matched to a gene. Germline V gene sequence: CDR1 LGHDT, CDR2 YNNKEL (reference sequence). The CDR3 has 17 residues. The chain's CDR3 is CASSQVPGGSVNTEAFF. CDR3 in DNA: TGTGCCAGCAGCCAAGTCCCAGGGGGATCTGTGAACACTGAAGCTTTCTTT.

This clonotype appeared a few times. The gene calls are TRBV7-9 and TRBJ2-7; the D is unclear. The germline V gene has CDR1 SEHNR and CDR2 FQNEAQ (reference sequence). Deletions cut 6 bases from V and 4 bases from J, with 7 bases between. CDR3 length: 11 amino acids. The CDR3 spells CASRDHYEQYF. Here the CDR3 DNA reads TGTGCCAGCAGGGACCATTACGAGCAGTACTTC.

This clonotype was counted only a few times. This chain uses TRBV29-1 with TRBJ2-1; either TRBD1 or TRBD2 may fit D (5 bases each). CDR3 length: 13 residues. Trimming pared 5 bases from V and 4 bases from J, leaving 12 bases between. Germline values: CDR1 SQVTM, CDR2 ANQGSEA. Here the CDR3 DNA reads TGCAGCGTTAAGAGGGGCATATACAATGAGCAGTTCTTC. Encoded protein: CSVKRGIYNEQFF.

The chain links TRBV20-1 to TRBJ2-1, with D possibly matching TRBD2 (6 bases). Trimming took off 0 bases at V and 2 bases at J, with 11 bases between the two ends. The CDR3 has 15 residues. Germline CDR1 reads DFQATT; CDR2 reads SNEGSKA (reference sequence). The CDR3 protein is CSARESGGTYNEQFF. CDR3 DNA sequence: TGCAGTGCTAGAGAATCCGGGGGAACCTACAATGAGCAGTTCTTC.

This clonotype was observed a handful of times. The chain joins TRBV20-1 to TRBJ2-1; D gene uncertain. Germline CDR1 and CDR2: DFQATT and SNEGSKA (reference sequence). CDR3 size: 13 residues. The V end lost 5 bases, the J end lost 6 bases, and 14 bases lay between the germline ends. In nucleotides, the CDR3 is TGCAGTGCTCCCCAATCTCCTCTCAATGAGCAGTTCTTC. This gives the protein CSAPQSPLNEQFF.

This clonotype occurred a few times. V gene TRBV19 combines with J gene TRBJ2-1, with D possibly matching TRBD1 (5 bases). The CDR3 runs 15 residues. V was clipped by 10 bases and J by 0 bases, with 16 bases between them. CDR1 is LNHDA and CDR2 is SQIVND in the germline V gene (reference sequence). CDR3: CATDQGVSSYNEQFF. The CDR3 DNA reads as TGTGCCACCGACCAGGGTGTTAGCTCCTACAATGAGCAGTTCTTC.

Many counts were recorded for this clonotype. The V and J genes are TRBV25-1 and TRBJ1-1; TRBD1 is a possible D gene (5 bases). With 6 bases removed from V and 1 base from J, the gap between germline ends came to 9 bases. The CDR3 length is 13 residues. Germline CDR1 MGHDK, CDR2 SYGVNS. The CDR3 DNA reads TGTGCCAGCAGGAGTGGGGGGAACACTGAAGCTTTCTTT. Translation gives CASRSGGNTEAFF. Drawing the rest from reference TRBV25-1 and TRBJ1-1, the complete variable domain is EADIYQTPRYLVIGTGKKITLECSQTMGHDKMYWYQQDPGMELHLIHYSYGVNSTEKGDLSSESTVSRIRTEHFPLTLESARPSHTSQYLCASRSGGNTEAFFGQGTRLTVV.

This clonotype was recorded at least ten times. The chain couples TRBV5-1 to TRBJ2-1, with D hard to call. The CDR3 spans 15 residues. Germline V gene lookup returns CDR1 SGHRS and CDR2 YFSETQ. V was trimmed by 4 bases and J by 6 bases, leaving 17 bases between them. The CDR3 here is CASSGPVTPTNEQFF. CDR3 coding DNA: TGCGCCAGCAGCGGTCCCGTGACTCCTACCAATGAGCAGTTCTTC.

This clonotype has a count of ten or more. The chain carries TRBV7-8 and TRBJ1-1; D unclear. Per the germline V gene, CDR1 is SGHVS and CDR2 is FQNEAQ. V was pared by 5 bases and J by 0 bases, with 10 bases between. There are 14 residues in the CDR3. The CDR3 DNA sequence: TGTGCCAGCAGCCGAGACCAACTGAACACTGAAGCTTTCTTT. This codes for CASSRDQLNTEAFF.

This clonotype was picked up many times. The gene calls are TRBV3-1 and TRBJ2-2, with TRBD2 matching over 8 bases. After removal of 4 bases from V and 1 base from J, the junction contained 2 bases not matched to a gene. The CDR3 length is 15 residues. The germline V gene encodes CDR1 LGHDT and CDR2 YNNKEL (reference sequence). In DNA form, the CDR3 reads TGTGCCAGCAGCCTAGCGGGGCTGAACACCGGGGAGCTGTTTTTT. This codes for CASSLAGLNTGELFF. The full variable domain, in which reference TRBV3-1 and TRBJ2-2 provide the parts outside the CDR3, is DTAVSQTPKYLVTQMGNDKSIKCEQNLGHDTMYWYKQDSKKFLKIMFSYNNKELIINETVPNRFSPKSPDKAHLNLHINSLELGDSAVYFCASSLAGLNTGELFFGEGSRLTVL.

The sample holds a few counts of this clonotype. The rearrangement uses TRBV29-1 and TRBJ2-1; perhaps TRBD1 as D (6 bases). The CDR3 is made up of 12 amino acids. V lost 3 bases and J 9 bases, leaving 12 bases between the germline ends. Germline assignment: CDR1 SQVTM and CDR2 ANQGSEA. CDR3 loop: CSVDRGGGEQFF. The CDR3 DNA sequence: TGCAGCGTTGACAGGGGTGGAGGTGAGCAGTTCTTC.

This chain joins TRBV6-6 and TRBJ1-6, with D maybe TRBD1 (6 bases). Germline V CDR1 and CDR2: MNHNY, SVGAGI (reference sequence). Trimming stripped 2 bases from V and 6 bases from J, with 20 bases between. This CDR3 is 18 amino acids long. CDR3 bases: TGTGCCAGCAGTTACACCCCCCTCCTAACAGGGACTAATTCACCCCTCCACTTT. Protein sequence: CASSYTPLLTGTNSPLHF.

The chain links TRBV12-3 or TRBV12-4 to TRBJ1-5; TRBD1 agrees at 8 bases. The V and J ends lost 2 bases and 7 bases, in that order; junction bases with no gene match: 10. This CDR3 contains 16 residues. CDR3 DNA: TGTGCCAGCAGTTTATCCGCAGGGGGCTTTAGGCAGCCCCAGCATTTT. Its translation: CASSLSAGGFRQPQHF.

This clonotype has a count of ten or more. The rearrangement joins TRBV27 to TRBJ1-6, with unresolved D. Per the germline V gene, CDR1 is MNHEY and CDR2 is SMNVEV (reference sequence). V was pared by 6 bases and J by 4 bases, with 10 bases between. This CDR3 is built from 14 residues. The CDR3 coding sequence is TGTGCCAGCAGAATTACTGGATATAATTCACCCCTCCACTTT. Amino acids: CASRITGYNSPLHF.

Many counts were recorded for this clonotype. This sequence joins TRBV7-3 and TRBJ1-2; D is undetermined. V lost 5 bases and J 2 bases, leaving 12 bases between the germline ends. The germline V gene has CDR1 SGHTA and CDR2 FQGTGA. The CDR3 extends over 14 amino acids. The CDR3 region is CASSPTTANYGYTF. The CDR3 bases are TGTGCCAGCAGCCCCACTACAGCAAACTATGGCTACACCTTC.

This clonotype was found a few times. CDR3 amino acids: CSVEDGTSGGDEQFF. The DNA of the CDR3 is TGCAGCGTTGAAGACGGGACTAGCGGGGGGGATGAGCAGTTCTTC. This chain uses TRBV29-1 with TRBJ2-1; 16 bases line up with TRBD2. The V gene's germline CDR1 is SQVTM and CDR2 ANQGSEA. The CDR3 runs 15 residues. V lost 0 bases and J lost 8; bases outside the gene matches: 1.

This clonotype was seen repeatedly, ten times or more. The V call is TRBV7-9, the J call TRBJ1-1; 8 bases line up with TRBD1. This CDR3 comprises 14 residues. Trimming removed 1 base from V and 5 bases from J; junction bases left unmatched: 3. Germline V gene data show CDR1 as SEHNR and CDR2 as FQNEAQ (reference sequence). CDR3: CASSLGQGRTEAFF. CDR3 sequence (DNA): TGTGCCAGCAGCTTAGGACAGGGGAGGACTGAAGCTTTCTTT.